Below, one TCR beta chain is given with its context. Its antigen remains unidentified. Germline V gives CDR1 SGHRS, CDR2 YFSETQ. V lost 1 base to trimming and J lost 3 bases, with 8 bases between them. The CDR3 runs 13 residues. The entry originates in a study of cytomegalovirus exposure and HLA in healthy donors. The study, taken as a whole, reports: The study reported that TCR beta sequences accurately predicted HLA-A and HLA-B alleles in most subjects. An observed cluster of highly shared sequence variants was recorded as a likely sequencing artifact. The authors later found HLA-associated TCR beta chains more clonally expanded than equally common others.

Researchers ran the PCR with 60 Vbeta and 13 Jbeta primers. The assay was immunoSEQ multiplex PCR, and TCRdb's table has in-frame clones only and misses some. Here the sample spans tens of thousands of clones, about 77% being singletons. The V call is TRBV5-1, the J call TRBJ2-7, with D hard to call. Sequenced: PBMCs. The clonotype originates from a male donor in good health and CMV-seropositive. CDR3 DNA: TGCGCCAGCAGCTTGTCAGGAAACTACGAGCAGTACTTC. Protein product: CASSLSGNYEQYF.